These 32 T cell receptor beta chains were all obtained from the same sample, sequenced in a study of blood T cells in healthy people across ages. Primed by a sample-barcoded 5' primer and a J-beta primer mix, a second PCR proceeded for 7 to 11 cycles. TCRdb reprocessed the 5' RACE reads via MiXCR and lists one record per CDR3 protein. The sample has about 900,000 distinct CDR3 sequences, 62% seen once. Sequencing input: blood. These TCRs come from a man aged 25 to 40 in good health.

The chain links TRBV7-9 to TRBJ2-7; D gene unclear. Germline V CDR1 and CDR2: SEHNR, FQNEAQ (reference sequence). V lost 5 bases and J lost 5, with 13 bases in between. The CDR3 totals 13 residues. CDR3 bases: TGTGCCAGCAGCAGAACGCTAGTTGACGAGCAGTACTTC. Translated, it gives CASSRTLVDEQYF.

V gene TRBV28 combines with J gene TRBJ1-1; D ambiguous. With 7 bases removed from V and 3 bases from J, the gap between germline ends came to 15 bases. CDR3 size: 14 residues. Germline V gene data show CDR1 as MDHEN and CDR2 as SYDVKM. Here the CDR3 reads CASTSLVFDTEAFF. The CDR3 DNA is TGTGCCAGCACCTCCCTAGTCTTTGACACTGAAGCTTTCTTT. Full variable domain (rest looked up from reference TRBV28 and TRBJ1-1): DVKVTQSSRYLVKRTGEKVFLECVQDMDHENMFWYRQDPGLGLRLIYFSYDVKMKEKGDIPEGYSVSREKKERFSLILESASTNQTSMYLCASTSLVFDTEAFFGQGTRLTVV.

This clonotype was recorded many times. The chain joins TRBV29-1 to TRBJ2-3, with 10 nucleotides matching TRBD2. The CDR3 contains 15 residues. Trimming took 3 bases from V and 1 from J; bases not matched to a gene: 4. The germline CDR1 and CDR2 sequences are SQVTM and ANQGSEA. The CDR3 bases are TGCAGCGTTGACTTTACTAGCGGGGGCACAGATACGCAGTATTTT. Its translation: CSVDFTSGGTDTQYF.

V usage is TRBV12-3 or TRBV12-4 and J usage is TRBJ2-1; 10 bases are shared with TRBD2. The CDR3 is made up of 17 amino acids. V was clipped by 3 bases and J by 4 bases; unmatched bases: 9. The CDR3 loop is CASSFSSGGLLYNEQFF. The CDR3 region has the DNA TGTGCCAGCAGTTTCTCTAGCGGGGGCCTTTTATACAATGAGCAGTTCTTC.

This chain uses TRBV4-3 with TRBJ1-4; D perhaps matches TRBD1 (5 bases). V was clipped by 2 bases and J by 1 base, with 14 bases between them. The CDR3 covers 17 residues. Germline lookup yields CDR1 LGHNA and CDR2 YSLEER. The CDR3: CASSQSRSTVTNEKLFF. In nucleotides, the CDR3 is TGCGCCAGCAGCCAATCTCGATCGACAGTAACTAATGAAAAACTGTTTTTT.

The J gene is TRBJ2-7, the V gene TRBV29-1; D possibly corresponds to TRBD2 (5 bases). CDR3 length: 12 amino acids. V was trimmed by 4 bases and J by 4 bases, leaving 11 bases between them. Germline V gene sequence: CDR1 SQVTM, CDR2 ANQGSEA. Written as DNA, the CDR3 is TGCAGCGTTGTACGGGGTCCGTACGAGCAGTACTTC. Protein sequence: CSVVRGPYEQYF.

This clonotype was seen a handful of times. The chain carries TRBV5-1 and TRBJ2-7; the D call may be TRBD1 or TRBD2 (6 bases each). This CDR3 contains 16 residues. Between the trimmed V and J ends, which lost 4 bases and 2 bases, there was a span of 19 bases. Germline V lookup: CDR1 SGHRS, CDR2 YFSETQ. The CDR3 reads CASSPPWRDNTYEQYF. DNA of the CDR3: TGCGCCAGCAGCCCCCCCTGGCGGGACAACACCTACGAGCAGTACTTC. Full variable domain (outside the CDR3, taken from reference TRBV5-1 and TRBJ2-7): KAGVTQTPRYLIKTRGQQVTLSCSPISGHRSVSWYQQTPGQGLQFLFEYFSETQRNKGNFPGRFSGRQFSNSRSEMNVSTLELGDSALYLCASSPPWRDNTYEQYFGPGTRLTVT.

This chain links TRBV4-3 with TRBJ2-4; 14 nucleotides agree with TRBD2. CDR1 and CDR2 from the germline V gene are LGHNA and YSLEER. The CDR3 runs 16 residues. After removal of 4 bases from V and 4 bases from J, the junction contained 3 bases not matched to a gene. The CDR3 bases are TGCGCCAGCAGCCCTGGACTAGCGGGGGGTAAAAACATTCAGTACTTC. Residues: CASSPGLAGGKNIQYF.

The V call is TRBV6-2 or TRBV6-3, the J call TRBJ1-2; no reliable D call. The V and J ends lost 7 bases and 7 bases respectively, with 16 bases between them. The CDR3 sequence is 13 residues long. The germline gives CDR1 MNHEY, CDR2 SVGEGT. The CDR3 loop reads CASILRPDGGYTF. CDR3 nucleotide sequence: TGTGCCAGCATCCTCAGACCAGACGGTGGCTACACCTTC.

About this clonotype: The CDR3 does not end in the conserved phenylalanine or tryptophan, so this is likely a read error. This sequence joins TRBV29-1 and TRBJ2-3; D may be TRBD1 or TRBD2 (5 bases each). Between the trimmed V and J ends, which lost 3 bases and 0 bases, there was a span of 13 bases. Germline V lookup: CDR1 SQVTM, CDR2 ANQGSEA. The CDR3 has 15 amino acids. The CDR3 coding sequence is TGCAGCGTTGATGGGGGTACCTCTAGCACAGATACGCAGTATTCT. Its translation is CSVDGGTSSTDTQYS.

The chain couples TRBV4-3 to TRBJ1-6; 8 bases align to TRBD1. This CDR3 is built from 17 residues. Losses at the gene ends were 4 bases for V and 0 bases for J; bases not matched to a gene: 5. Germline CDR1 LGHNA, CDR2 YSLEER. The CDR3 loop reads CASSPGQVSSYNSPLHF. The CDR3 DNA reads as TGCGCCAGCAGCCCGGGACAGGTTAGCTCCTATAATTCACCCCTCCACTTT.

The rearrangement joins TRBV10-3 to TRBJ2-5; no clear D. This CDR3 has 16 amino acids. The germline CDR1 and CDR2 sequences are ENHRY and SYGVKD. The V and J ends lost 2 bases and 5 bases respectively, with 18 bases between them. CDR3 in amino acids: CAISEIRTLERETQYF. CDR3 DNA sequence: TGTGCCATCAGTGAGATTCGAACTCTGGAGAGGGAGACCCAGTACTTC.

The chain recombines TRBV4-2 with TRBJ1-2, with D unresolved. Germline lookup yields CDR1 LGHNA and CDR2 YNFKEQ. V lost 1 base and J lost 8, with 8 bases in between. CDR3 length: 12 residues. This CDR3 reads CASSQGGGGYTF. The DNA for the CDR3 is TGTGCCAGCAGCCAAGGGGGTGGGGGCTACACCTTC.

This clonotype was seen a handful of times. The chain combines TRBV11-2 with TRBJ2-7; 10 bases map to TRBD2. The germline CDR1 and CDR2 sequences are SGHAT and FQNNGV. The CDR3 sequence is 16 residues long. Unmatched junction bases numbered 8, after V lost 2 bases and J lost 4 bases. CDR3 bases: TGTGCCAGCAGCTTAAACTTAGCGGGGGGCGGATACGAGCAGTACTTC. It encodes CASSLNLAGGGYEQYF.

This chain joins TRBV20-1 and TRBJ2-7; perhaps TRBD1 as D (6 bases). Germline CDR1 reads DFQATT; CDR2 reads SNEGSKA (reference sequence). The CDR3 is 12 residues long. Trimming stripped 3 bases from V and 6 bases from J, with 12 bases between. Here the CDR3 reads CSASIEGVEQYF. The CDR3 coding sequence is TGCAGTGCTAGCATCGAGGGGGTCGAGCAGTACTTC.

CDR3 residues: CASSLRGLGANVLTF. In nucleotides, the CDR3 is TGTGCCAGCAGTTTACGGGGATTGGGGGCCAACGTCCTGACTTTC. The J gene is TRBJ2-6, the V gene TRBV12-3 or TRBV12-4; possibly TRBD2 for D (5 bases). This CDR3 spans 15 amino acids. V was cut by 2 bases and J by 4 bases, with 9 bases left in between.

J is TRBJ2-3 and V is TRBV9; perhaps TRBD2 as D (6 bases). Trimming left V 3 bases short and J 4 bases short, with 12 bases between. This CDR3 has 14 amino acids. Germline lookup yields CDR1 SGDLS and CDR2 YYNGEE. CDR3 nucleotides: TGTGCCAGCAGCGGCACAGGAGGGTCAGATACGCAGTATTTT. Translated: CASSGTGGSDTQYF.

V usage is TRBV14 and J usage is TRBJ2-4, with D possibly being TRBD2 (6 bases). CDR1 and CDR2 from the germline V gene are SGHDN and FVKESK. The CDR3 sequence is 14 residues long. Trimming shortened V by 4 bases and J by 5 bases, and 12 bases separated the two germline ends. The CDR3 reads CASSRIGEENIQYF. Here the CDR3 DNA reads TGTGCCAGCAGCCGTATAGGGGAGGAAAACATTCAGTACTTC.

This clonotype appeared once. This sequence joins TRBV6-1 and TRBJ1-5; 8 nucleotides align to TRBD1. CDR3 length: 15 residues. Trimming took 4 bases from V and 0 from J; bases not matched to a gene: 2. Germline CDR1 and CDR2: MNHNS and SASEGT. The CDR3 sequence: CASSADRVSNQPQHF. The CDR3 DNA reads TGTGCCAGCAGTGCGGACAGGGTTAGCAATCAGCCCCAGCATTTT.

The rearrangement uses TRBV20-1 and TRBJ2-1; 10 bases align to TRBD2. Germline V gene lookup returns CDR1 DFQATT and CDR2 SNEGSKA (reference sequence). CDR3 length equals 16 residues. The J segment lost 4 bases and the V segment lost 0 bases, leaving 6 bases of the junction unmatched. The CDR3, as DNA: TGCAGTGCTAGAGATTGGGCTAGCGGGGGTTACAATGAGCAGTTCTTC. As protein: CSARDWASGGYNEQFF.

The chain carries TRBV11-2 and TRBJ2-3; D is unclear. From germline, CDR1 is SGHAT and CDR2 FQNNGV. This CDR3 comprises 14 residues. Deletions cut 5 bases from V and 1 base from J, with 10 bases between. CDR3 residues: CASSHNPRTDTQYF. The CDR3 DNA reads TGTGCCAGCAGCCACAACCCCCGCACAGATACGCAGTATTTT.

The genes are TRBV4-3 and TRBJ2-7; D may be TRBD1 (6 bases). Trimming removed 0 bases from V and 0 bases from J, with 18 bases in between. The length of the CDR3 is 18 residues. Germline CDR1 is LGHNA and CDR2 is YSLEER. The CDR3 spells CASSQDPPLETGSYEQYF. In nucleotides, the CDR3 is TGCGCCAGCAGCCAAGACCCCCCTCTGGAGACAGGCTCCTACGAGCAGTACTTC.

V and J are TRBV20-1 and TRBJ2-7, with unresolved D. The V end lost 5 bases, the J end lost 0 bases, and 14 bases lay between the germline ends. Germline CDR1 is DFQATT and CDR2 is SNEGSKA (reference sequence). CDR3 size: 14 residues. CDR3 sequence: CSAFIPLNSYEQYF. In nucleotides, the CDR3 is TGCAGTGCTTTTATACCCTTGAACTCCTACGAGCAGTACTTC.

The chain uses TRBV20-1 and TRBJ2-7; D unresolved. This CDR3 spans 11 amino acids. Germline lookup yields CDR1 DFQATT and CDR2 SNEGSKA (reference sequence). Trimming removed 6 bases from V and 2 bases from J, with 8 bases in between. For the CDR3, the DNA is TGCAGTGCCAGTGAGGCCTACGAGCAGTACTTC. It codes for CSASEAYEQYF.

The chain joins TRBV28 to TRBJ1-2; no clear D. The CDR3 is made up of 14 amino acids. The V end was cut by 5 bases, the J end by 3 bases, with 13 bases between. Germline V CDR1 and CDR2: MDHEN, SYDVKM. In DNA form, the CDR3 reads TGTGCCAGCAGTACGGGGTTGGTGCACTATGGCTACACCTTC. Its translation is CASSTGLVHYGYTF.

The sample holds one count of this clonotype. This chain joins TRBV27 and TRBJ2-4; tentative D call: TRBD1 (6 bases). The DNA end is a closer match to TRBJ2-7, so the J assignment may be wrong. The CDR3 runs 12 residues. CDR1 and CDR2 from the germline V gene are MNHEY and SMNVEV (reference sequence). In nucleotides, the CDR3 is TGTGCCAGCACCGACAGGTTTAACGAGCAGTACTTC. Translation gives CASTDRFNEQYF.

The V and J genes are TRBV14 and TRBJ1-1; the D is unclear. The CDR3 covers 13 residues. V lost 2 bases, J lost 3 bases, and 7 bases lay in between. In germline, CDR1 is SGHDN, CDR2 FVKESK. As DNA, the CDR3 is TGTGCCAGCAGCCAACAGATGGACACTGAAGCTTTCTTT. It encodes CASSQQMDTEAFF. Complete variable domain (other parts from reference TRBV14 and TRBJ1-1): EAGVTQFPSHSVIEKGQTVTLRCDPISGHDNLYWYRRVMGKEIKFLLHFVKESKQDESGMPNNRFLAERTGGTYSTLKVQPAELEDSGVYFCASSQQMDTEAFFGQGTRLTVV.

The chain combines TRBV20-1 with TRBJ2-3; D is perhaps TRBD2 (7 bases). The germline V gene encodes CDR1 DFQATT and CDR2 SNEGSKA (reference sequence). The CDR3 length is 13 residues. V was clipped by 6 bases and J by 2 bases, with 12 bases between them. CDR3 DNA sequence: TGCAGTGCGCCCGGGGGGCTCACAGATACGCAGTATTTT. This codes for CSAPGGLTDTQYF.

V usage is TRBV16 and J usage is TRBJ1-1, with D perhaps matching TRBD1 (6 bases). The CDR3 sequence is 12 residues long. Germline V lookup: CDR1 KGHSY, CDR2 FQNENV. Trimming pared 3 bases from V and 10 bases from J, leaving 12 bases between. CDR3 in DNA: TGTGCCAGCAGCCATTCACAGGGCACAGCTTTCTTT. It specifies CASSHSQGTAFF. The complete variable domain, with remaining parts taken from reference TRBV16 and TRBJ1-1, reads GEEVAQTPKHLVRGEGQKAKLYCAPIKGHSYVFWYQQVLKNEFKFLISFQNENVFDETGMPKERFSAKCLPNSPCSLEIQATKLEDSAVYFCASSHSQGTAFFGQGTRLTVV.

The genes are TRBV6-5 and TRBJ2-1; the match to TRBD2 covers 8 bases. There are 21 residues in the CDR3. Germline V gives CDR1 MNHEY, CDR2 SVGAGI. V lost 1 base and J lost 7; bases outside the gene matches: 24. CDR3 coding DNA: TGTGCCAGCAGTTACTGGGCCCCCGGGGGAGCGGGGGTAATCCGGGGAAATGAGCAGTTCTTC. It specifies CASSYWAPGGAGVIRGNEQFF.

V is TRBV12-3 or TRBV12-4 and J is TRBJ2-7; 11 bases map to TRBD1. V dropped 6 bases and J dropped 4; count of bases not matched to a gene: 5. This CDR3 has 14 amino acids. CDR3 DNA sequence: TGTGCCAGCAGGCACCGGGACAGGGGGTACGAGCAGTACTTC. This encodes CASRHRDRGYEQYF.

This clonotype has only one observation. The chain employs TRBV12-3 or TRBV12-4 and TRBJ2-2, with no clear D. CDR3 length equals 15 residues. Trimming took off 3 bases at V and 4 bases at J, with 12 bases between the two ends. As DNA, the CDR3 is TGTGCCAGCAGTTTGGGCAGGAGTCCCACCGGGGAGCTGTTTTTT. Translating it yields CASSLGRSPTGELFF.